This T cell receptor (beta chain) stems from a study of radiation and T cells in renal cell carcinoma. Data came from immunoSEQ multiplex PCR; TCRdb stores just in-frame clones and leaves some out. The sample lists approximately 90,000 clones; about 82% were seen once. Study results and limitations: In blood, top tumor clones expanded by 2 weeks, shrinking by 4.

Comment on this clone: Its specificity is not known.

The germline CDR1 and CDR2 sequences are MDHEN and SYDVKM. V was pared by 3 bases and J by 3 bases, with 4 bases of the junction left unmatched. The CDR3 totals 15 residues. Time point described: blood 4 weeks post-SBRT, at nephrectomy. Treatment described: 15 Gy SBRT to primary tumor, nephrectomy 4 weeks later. The tumor was a clear cell renal cell carcinoma. The V call is TRBV28, the J call TRBJ2-7; 11 bases fit TRBD2. This specimen was blood, taken from a patient whose treatment included radiotherapy and nephrectomy. The receptor was derived from a man in his fifties with renal cell carcinoma. The CDR3 coding sequence is TGTGCCAGCAGTTTCATAGCGGGAGGGTTCTACGAGCAGTACTTC. It is translated as CASSFIAGGFYEQYF. The variable domain in full, completed from reference TRBV28 and TRBJ2-7, reads DVKVTQSSRYLVKRTGEKVFLECVQDMDHENMFWYRQDPGLGLRLIYFSYDVKMKEKGDIPEGYSVSREKKERFSLILESASTNQTSMYLCASSFIAGGFYEQYFGPGTRLTVT.